This entry features one T cell receptor (beta chain) sequence. The antigen this receptor binds is unknown. No base quality information exists; no much larger clone differs at one position. The data were taken from a study of T cell changes during pregnancy in multiple sclerosis (dated 2019 in TCRdb). For the study in its entirety: The study examined how the T cell repertoire changed over the course of pregnancy in women with multiple sclerosis.

Inclusive of the bounding cysteine and phenylalanine, the CDR3 is 15 residues long. Of all the DNA, just the CDR3 is kept, 45 bases in frame from base 1. Sequences SGHRS (CDR1) and YFSETQ (CDR2) are obtained from the germline V gene. The V and J ends are trimmed by 2 bases and 2 bases, leaving 13 bases between them. Receptor amplification or capture employed the immunoSEQ multiplex PCR assay. Held by TCRdb, this immuneACCESS table contains in-frame sequences only and omits some clones. Under half of the omission traces to an unresolved V gene where checked; the cause of the rest is unknown. Within this sample are approximately 61,000 clones, with approximately 89% of them counted one time only. About 3.8% of the sample is in the top ten clones.

The receptor comes from a female donor in good health, enrolled as a control in a pregnancy study. This chain joins TRBV5-1 to TRBJ2-5, with TRBD2 perhaps the D gene, on 6 matching bases. Here the sequenced sample was peripheral blood, taken after pregnancy. CDR3 loop: CASSLGGSGQETQYF. The DNA sequence is TGCGCCAGCAGCTTAGGAGGGTCGGGGCAAGAGACCCAGTACTTC.